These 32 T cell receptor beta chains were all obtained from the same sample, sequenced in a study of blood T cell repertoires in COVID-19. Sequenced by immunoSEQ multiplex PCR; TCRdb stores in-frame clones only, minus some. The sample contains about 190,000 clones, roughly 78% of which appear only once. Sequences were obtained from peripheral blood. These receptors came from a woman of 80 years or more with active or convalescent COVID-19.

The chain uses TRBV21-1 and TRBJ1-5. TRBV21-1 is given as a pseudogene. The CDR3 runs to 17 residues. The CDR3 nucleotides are TGTGCCAGCAGCAACCCGCCTCTCCGGCGGATCAATCAGCCCCAGCATTTT. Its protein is CASSNPPLRRINQPQHF.

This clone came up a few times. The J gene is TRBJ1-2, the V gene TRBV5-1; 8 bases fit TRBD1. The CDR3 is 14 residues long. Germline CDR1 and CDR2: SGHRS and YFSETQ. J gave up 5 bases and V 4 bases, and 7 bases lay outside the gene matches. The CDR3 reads CASSGGQGIYGYTF. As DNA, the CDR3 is TGCGCCAGCAGCGGAGGACAGGGCATATATGGCTACACCTTC.

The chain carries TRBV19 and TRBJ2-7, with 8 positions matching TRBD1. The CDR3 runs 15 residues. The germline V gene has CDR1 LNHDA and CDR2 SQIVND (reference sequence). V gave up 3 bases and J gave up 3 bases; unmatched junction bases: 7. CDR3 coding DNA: TGTGCCAGTAGTATCCCTAGACAGGGGAACTACGAGCAGTACTTC. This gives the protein CASSIPRQGNYEQYF. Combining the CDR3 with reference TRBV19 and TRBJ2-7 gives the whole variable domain DGGITQSPKYLFRKEGQNVTLSCEQNLNHDAMYWYRQDPGQGLRLIYYSQIVNDFQKGDIAEGYSVSREKKESFPLTVTSAQKNPTAFYLCASSIPRQGNYEQYFGPGTRLTVT.

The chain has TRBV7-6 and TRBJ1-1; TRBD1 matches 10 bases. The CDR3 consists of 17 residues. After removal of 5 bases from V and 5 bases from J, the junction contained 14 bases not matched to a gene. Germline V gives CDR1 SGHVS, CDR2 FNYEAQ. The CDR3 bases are TGTGCCAGCAGCCGACATCAGGACAGGGGGGTAGGGACTGAAGCTTTCTTT. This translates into CASSRHQDRGVGTEAFF.

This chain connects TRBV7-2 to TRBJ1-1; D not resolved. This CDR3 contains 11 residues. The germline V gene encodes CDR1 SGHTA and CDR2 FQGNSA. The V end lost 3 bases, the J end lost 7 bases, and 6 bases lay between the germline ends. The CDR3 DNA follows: TGTGCCAGCAGCTTGGTCGGTGAAGCTTTCTTT. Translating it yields CASSLVGEAFF.

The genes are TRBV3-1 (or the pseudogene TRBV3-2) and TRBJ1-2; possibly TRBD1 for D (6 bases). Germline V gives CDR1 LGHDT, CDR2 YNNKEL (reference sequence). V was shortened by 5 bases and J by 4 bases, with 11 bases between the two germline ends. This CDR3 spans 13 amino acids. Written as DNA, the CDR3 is TGTGCCAGCAGCTTTGGACAGTCCTATGGCTACACCTTC. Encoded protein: CASSFGQSYGYTF.

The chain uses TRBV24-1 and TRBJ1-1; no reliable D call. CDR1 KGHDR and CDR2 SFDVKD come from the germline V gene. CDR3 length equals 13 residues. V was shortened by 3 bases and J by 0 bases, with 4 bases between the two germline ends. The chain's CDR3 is CATSDPMNTEAFF. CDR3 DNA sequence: TGTGCCACCAGTGATCCCATGAACACTGAAGCTTTCTTT.

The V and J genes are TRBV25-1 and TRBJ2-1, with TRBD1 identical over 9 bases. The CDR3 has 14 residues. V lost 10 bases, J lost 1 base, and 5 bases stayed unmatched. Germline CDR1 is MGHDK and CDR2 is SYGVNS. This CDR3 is CATRDRDSYNEQFF. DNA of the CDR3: TGTGCCACCCGGGACAGGGATTCCTACAATGAGCAGTTCTTC.

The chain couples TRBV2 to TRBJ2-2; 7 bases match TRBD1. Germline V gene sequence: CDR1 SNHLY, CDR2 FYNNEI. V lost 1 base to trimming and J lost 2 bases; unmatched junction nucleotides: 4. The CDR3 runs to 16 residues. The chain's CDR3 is CASSEVGTENTGELFF. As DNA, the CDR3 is TGTGCCAGCAGTGAAGTGGGGACAGAAAACACCGGGGAGCTGTTTTTT.

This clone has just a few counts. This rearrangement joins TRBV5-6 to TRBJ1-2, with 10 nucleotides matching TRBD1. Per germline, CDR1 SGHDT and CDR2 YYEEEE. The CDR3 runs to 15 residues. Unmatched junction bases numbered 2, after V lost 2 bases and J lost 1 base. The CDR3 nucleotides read TGTGCCAGCAGCTTCGGGACAGGGGATAACTATGGCTACACCTTC. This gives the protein CASSFGTGDNYGYTF.

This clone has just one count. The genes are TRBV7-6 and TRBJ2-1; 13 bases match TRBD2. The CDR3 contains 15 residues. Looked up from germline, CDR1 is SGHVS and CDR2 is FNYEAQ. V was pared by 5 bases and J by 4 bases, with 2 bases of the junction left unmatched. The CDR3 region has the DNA TGTGCCAGCAGCAGGGGACTAGCGGGGTACAATGAGCAGTTCTTC. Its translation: CASSRGLAGYNEQFF.

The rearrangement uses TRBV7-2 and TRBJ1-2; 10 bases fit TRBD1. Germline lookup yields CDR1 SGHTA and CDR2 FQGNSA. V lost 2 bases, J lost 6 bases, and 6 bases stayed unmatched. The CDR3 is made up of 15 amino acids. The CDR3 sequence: CASSLLGQGNDGYTF. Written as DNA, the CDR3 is TGTGCCAGCAGCTTATTGGGACAGGGGAACGATGGCTACACCTTC.

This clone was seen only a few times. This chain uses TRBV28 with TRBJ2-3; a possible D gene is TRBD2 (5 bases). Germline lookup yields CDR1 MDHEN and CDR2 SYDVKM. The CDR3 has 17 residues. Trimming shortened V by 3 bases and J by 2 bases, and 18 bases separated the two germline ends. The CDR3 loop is CASSLPLIRLSTDTQYF. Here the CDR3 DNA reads TGTGCCAGCAGTTTGCCTCTCATCCGACTATCCACAGATACGCAGTATTTT.

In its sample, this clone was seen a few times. CDR3 bases: TGTGCCTGGAGTCGAGGTCGCAATCAGCCCCAGCATTTT. Translating it yields CAWSRGRNQPQHF. V is TRBV30 and J is TRBJ1-5; D remains unclear. The V gene's germline CDR1 is GTSNPN and CDR2 SVGIG (reference sequence). V was shortened by 2 bases and J by 2 bases, with 7 bases between the two germline ends. CDR3 length: 13 residues.

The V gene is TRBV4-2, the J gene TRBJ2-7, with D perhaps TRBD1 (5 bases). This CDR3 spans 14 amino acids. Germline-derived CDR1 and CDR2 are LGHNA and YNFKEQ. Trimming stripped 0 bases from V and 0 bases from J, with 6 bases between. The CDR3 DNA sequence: TGTGCCAGCAGCCAAGACAGGGACTCCTACGAGCAGTACTTC. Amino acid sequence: CASSQDRDSYEQYF.

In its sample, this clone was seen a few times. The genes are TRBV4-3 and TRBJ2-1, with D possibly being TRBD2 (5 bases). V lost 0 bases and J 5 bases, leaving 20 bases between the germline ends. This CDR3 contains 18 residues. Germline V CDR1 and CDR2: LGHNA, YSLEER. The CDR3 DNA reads TGCGCCAGCAGCCAAGAAGCGGTGGGTCCCGGGAACCACAATGAGCAGTTCTTC. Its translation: CASSQEAVGPGNHNEQFF.

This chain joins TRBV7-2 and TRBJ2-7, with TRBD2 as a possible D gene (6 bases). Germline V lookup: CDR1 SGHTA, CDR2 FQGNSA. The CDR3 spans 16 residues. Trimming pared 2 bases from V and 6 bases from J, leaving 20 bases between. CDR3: CASSLNRVAAGFEQYF. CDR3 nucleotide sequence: TGTGCCAGCAGCTTAAATCGAGTAGCGGCGGGGTTCGAGCAGTACTTC.

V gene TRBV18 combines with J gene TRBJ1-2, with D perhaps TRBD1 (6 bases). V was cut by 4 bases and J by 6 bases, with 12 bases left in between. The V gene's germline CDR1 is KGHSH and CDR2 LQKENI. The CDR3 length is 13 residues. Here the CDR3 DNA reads TGTGCCAGCTCACGTACCGCAGGGGATGGCTACACCTTC. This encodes CASSRTAGDGYTF.

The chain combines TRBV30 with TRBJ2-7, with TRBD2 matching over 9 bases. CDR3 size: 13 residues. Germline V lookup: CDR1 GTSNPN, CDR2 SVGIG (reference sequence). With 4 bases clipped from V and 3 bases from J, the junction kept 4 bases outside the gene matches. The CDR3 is CAWTLAGSYEQYF. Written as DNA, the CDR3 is TGTGCCTGGACTCTAGCGGGAAGCTACGAGCAGTACTTC.

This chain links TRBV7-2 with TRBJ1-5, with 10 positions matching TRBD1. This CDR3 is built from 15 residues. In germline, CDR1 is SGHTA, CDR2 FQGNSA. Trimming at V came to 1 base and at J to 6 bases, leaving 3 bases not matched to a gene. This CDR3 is CASSLGQGASQPQHF. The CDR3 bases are TGTGCCAGCAGCTTAGGACAGGGGGCTTCTCAGCCCCAGCATTTT.

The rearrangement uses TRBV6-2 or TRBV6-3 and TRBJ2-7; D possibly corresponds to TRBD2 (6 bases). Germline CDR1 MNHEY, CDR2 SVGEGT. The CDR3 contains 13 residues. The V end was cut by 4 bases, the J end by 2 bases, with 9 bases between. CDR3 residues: CASSFAGTYEQYF. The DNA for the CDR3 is TGTGCCAGCAGTTTTGCGGGGACCTACGAGCAGTACTTC.

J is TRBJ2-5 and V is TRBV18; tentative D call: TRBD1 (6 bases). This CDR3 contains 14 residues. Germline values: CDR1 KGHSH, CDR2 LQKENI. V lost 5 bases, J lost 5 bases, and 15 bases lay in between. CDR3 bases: TGTGCCAGCTCATCGATCAGGGGCCGGGAGACCCAGTACTTC. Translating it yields CASSSIRGRETQYF.

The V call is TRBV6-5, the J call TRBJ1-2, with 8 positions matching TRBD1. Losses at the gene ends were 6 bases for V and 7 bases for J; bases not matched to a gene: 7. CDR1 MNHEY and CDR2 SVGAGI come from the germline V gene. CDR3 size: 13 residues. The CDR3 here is CASRPGGAGGYTF. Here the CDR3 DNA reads TGTGCCAGCAGACCAGGGGGCGCGGGTGGCTACACCTTC.

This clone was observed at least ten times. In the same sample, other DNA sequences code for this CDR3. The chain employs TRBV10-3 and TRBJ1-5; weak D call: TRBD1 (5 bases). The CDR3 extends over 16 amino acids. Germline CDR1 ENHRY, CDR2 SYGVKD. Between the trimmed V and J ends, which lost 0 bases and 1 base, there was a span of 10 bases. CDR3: CAISESGQGSNQPQHF. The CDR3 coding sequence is TGTGCCATCAGTGAGTCGGGGCAGGGAAGCAATCAGCCCCAGCATTTT.

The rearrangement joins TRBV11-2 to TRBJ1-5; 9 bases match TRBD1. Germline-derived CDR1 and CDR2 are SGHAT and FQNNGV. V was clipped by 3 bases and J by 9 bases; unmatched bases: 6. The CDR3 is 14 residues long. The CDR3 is CASSLDRGGRPQHF. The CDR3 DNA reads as TGTGCCAGCAGCTTGGACAGGGGAGGGCGGCCCCAGCATTTT. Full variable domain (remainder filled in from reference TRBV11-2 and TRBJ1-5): EAGVAQSPRYKIIEKRQSVAFWCNPISGHATLYWYQQILGQGPKLLIQFQNNGVVDDSQLPKDRFSAERLKGVDSTLKIQPAKLEDSAVYLCASSLDRGGRPQHFGDGTRLSIL.

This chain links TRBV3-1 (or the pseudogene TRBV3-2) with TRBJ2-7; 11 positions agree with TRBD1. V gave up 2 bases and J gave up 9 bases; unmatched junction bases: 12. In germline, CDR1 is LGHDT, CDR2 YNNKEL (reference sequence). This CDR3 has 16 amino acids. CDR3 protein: CASSQRRDRGSIGQYF. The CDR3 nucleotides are TGTGCCAGCAGCCAACGCCGGGACAGGGGGTCGATTGGGCAGTACTTC.

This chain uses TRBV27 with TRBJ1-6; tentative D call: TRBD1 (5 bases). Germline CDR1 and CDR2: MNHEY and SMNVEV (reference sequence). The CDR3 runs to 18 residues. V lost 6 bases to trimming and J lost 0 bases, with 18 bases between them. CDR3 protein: CASSIRAGGVSYNSPLHF. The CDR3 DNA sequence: TGTGCCAGCAGCATACGGGCGGGGGGGGTCTCCTATAATTCACCCCTCCACTTT.

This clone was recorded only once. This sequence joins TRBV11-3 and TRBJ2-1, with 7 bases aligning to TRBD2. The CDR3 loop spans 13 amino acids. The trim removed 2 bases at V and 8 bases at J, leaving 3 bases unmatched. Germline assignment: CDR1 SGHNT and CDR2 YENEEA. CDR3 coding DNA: TGTGCCAGCAGCTTACGGGGGGAATATGAGCAGTTCTTC. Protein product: CASSLRGEYEQFF.

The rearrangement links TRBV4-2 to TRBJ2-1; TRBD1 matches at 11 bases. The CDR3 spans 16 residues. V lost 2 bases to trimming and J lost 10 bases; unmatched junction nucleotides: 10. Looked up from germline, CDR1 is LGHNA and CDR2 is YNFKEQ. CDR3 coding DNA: TGTGCCAGCAGCCAAATACCGGGACAGGGGGTCAGCGAGCAGTTCTTC. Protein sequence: CASSQIPGQGVSEQFF.

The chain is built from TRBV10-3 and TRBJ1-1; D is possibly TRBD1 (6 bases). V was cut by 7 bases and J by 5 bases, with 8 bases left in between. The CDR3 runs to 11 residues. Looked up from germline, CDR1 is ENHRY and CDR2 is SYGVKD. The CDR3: CAIIRGTEAFF. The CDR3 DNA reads TGTGCCATCATAAGGGGGACTGAAGCTTTCTTT.

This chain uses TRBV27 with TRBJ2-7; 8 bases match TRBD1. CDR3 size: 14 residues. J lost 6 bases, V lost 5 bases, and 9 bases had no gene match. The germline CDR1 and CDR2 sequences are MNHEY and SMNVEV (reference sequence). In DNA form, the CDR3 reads TGTGCCAGCAGTACAGACAGGGGTGATGGCGAGCAGTACTTC. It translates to CASSTDRGDGEQYF.

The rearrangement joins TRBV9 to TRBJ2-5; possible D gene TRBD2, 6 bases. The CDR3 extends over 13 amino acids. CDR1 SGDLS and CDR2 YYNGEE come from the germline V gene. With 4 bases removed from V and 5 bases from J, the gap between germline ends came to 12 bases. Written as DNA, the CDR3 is TGTGCCAGCAGCCCCCCGGGACTCGAGACCCAGTACTTC. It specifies CASSPPGLETQYF.